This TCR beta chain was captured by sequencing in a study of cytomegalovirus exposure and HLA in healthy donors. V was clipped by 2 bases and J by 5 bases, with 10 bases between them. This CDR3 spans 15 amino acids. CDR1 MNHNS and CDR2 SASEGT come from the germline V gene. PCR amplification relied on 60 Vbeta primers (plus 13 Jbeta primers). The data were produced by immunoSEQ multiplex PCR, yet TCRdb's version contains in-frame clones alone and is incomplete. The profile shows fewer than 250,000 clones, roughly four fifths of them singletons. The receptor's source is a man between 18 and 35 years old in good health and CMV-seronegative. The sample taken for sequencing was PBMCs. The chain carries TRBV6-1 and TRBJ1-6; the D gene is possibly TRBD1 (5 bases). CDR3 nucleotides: TGTGCCAGCAGTGAAAGGGGCATAAATAATTCACCCCTCCACTTT. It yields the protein CASSERGINNSPLHF.